Below are 3 T cell receptor beta chains sequenced from a single sample in a study of blood T cell repertoires in COVID-19 (dated by TCRdb to the early 2020s). The library was produced with the immunoSEQ multiplex PCR assay. The immuneACCESS repertoire file appears here via TCRdb, limited to in-frame rearrangements. These files lack a portion of the clones; in checked studies, under half of the deficit traces to unresolved V genes, and the cause of the others is not known. Recorded for this sample are about 190,000 clones; about 88% of them occurred a single time. Clones ranked in the top ten supply 3.2% of the sample. Sequencing input: PBMCs or T cells enriched from blood (not recorded which). The receptors come from a woman in her twenties or thirties who had recovered from COVID-19.

The gene calls are TRBV5-1 and TRBJ1-6; D may be TRBD1 (5 bases). Trimming stripped 1 base from V and 6 bases from J, with 17 bases between. CDR3 length equals 17 residues. Germline lookup yields CDR1 SGHRS and CDR2 YFSETQ. CDR3 in amino acids: CASSLRPGGEGNSPLHF. The CDR3 nucleotides read TGCGCCAGCAGCTTGAGACCTGGGGGGGAAGGTAATTCACCCCTCCACTTT.

This clone showed up just once. The chain recombines TRBV5-1 with TRBJ1-4, with D unclear. The CDR3 is made up of 15 amino acids. Trimming pared 1 base from V and 0 bases from J, leaving 7 bases between. Per germline, CDR1 SGHRS and CDR2 YFSETQ. The DNA of the CDR3 is TGCGCCAGCAGCTTGAGCGGCGCAACTAATGAAAAACTGTTTTTT. It yields the protein CASSLSGATNEKLFF.

The V gene is TRBV29-1, the J gene TRBJ1-2; a weak D match, TRBD1 (6 bases). Germline V gene sequence: CDR1 SQVTM, CDR2 ANQGSEA. The germline V and J ends were trimmed by 5 bases and 5 bases, with 21 bases remaining between them. CDR3 length: 15 residues. CDR3 coding DNA: TGCAGCGTTCCGGGAGGGCAGGGGAAGTTGTATGGCTACACCTTC. Translating it yields CSVPGGQGKLYGYTF. Looking up the rest from reference TRBV29-1 and TRBJ1-2 gives the full variable domain: SAVISQKPSRDICQRGTSLTIQCQVDSQVTMMFWYRQQPGQSLTLIATANQGSEATYESGFVIDKFPISRPNLTFSTLTVSNMSPEDSSIYLCSVPGGQGKLYGYTFGSGTRLTVV.